Shown below are 22 T cell receptor beta chains from a single sample sequenced in a study of blood T cell repertoires in COVID-19. TCRdb keeps only in-frame clones here, not all; method: immunoSEQ multiplex PCR. Of 75,000 to 100,000 clones detected, 86% appear once; the ten largest clones hold approximately 1.8%. Sequenced: peripheral blood. Receptors originate from an elderly man with acute or convalescent COVID-19.

The chain links TRBV29-1 to TRBJ2-1; 8 bases line up with TRBD1. Looked up from germline, CDR1 is SQVTM and CDR2 is ANQGSEA. With 3 bases clipped from V and 5 bases from J, the junction kept 9 bases outside the gene matches. The CDR3 contains 15 residues. The CDR3 is CSVEKPEQGDNEQFF. The CDR3 nucleotides read TGCAGCGTTGAGAAGCCCGAACAGGGGGACAATGAGCAGTTCTTC.

The CDR3 bases are TGCGCCAGCAGCCAAGTAATCGCGGGGCACGAGCAGTACTTC. Protein: CASSQVIAGHEQYF. The V call is TRBV4-1, the J call TRBJ2-7; D perhaps matches TRBD2 (6 bases). The CDR3 runs 14 residues. Looked up from germline, CDR1 is MGHRA and CDR2 is YSYEKL. The ends were cut back, 1 base at V and 5 bases at J, with 12 bases in the middle.

The rearrangement uses TRBV28 and TRBJ1-5, with D maybe TRBD1 (6 bases). The germline gives CDR1 MDHEN, CDR2 SYDVKM. This CDR3 is built from 13 residues. Deletions cut 5 bases from V and 4 bases from J, with 9 bases between. The CDR3 loop reads CASSITGNQPQHF. CDR3 coding DNA: TGTGCCAGCAGTATTACAGGGAATCAGCCCCAGCATTTT.

The rearrangement links TRBV30 to TRBJ1-2, with D maybe TRBD1 (5 bases). The length of the CDR3 is 16 residues. The V gene's germline CDR1 is GTSNPN and CDR2 SVGIG (reference sequence). Trimming pared 3 bases from V and 6 bases from J, leaving 23 bases between. The CDR3 region is CAWSLSGPALVDGYTF. CDR3 bases: TGTGCCTGGAGCCTTTCAGGGCCAGCCCTCGTTGATGGCTACACCTTC.

This chain connects TRBV5-1 to TRBJ2-2, with 7 bases matching TRBD1. J lost 0 bases, V lost 4 bases, and 6 bases had no gene match. Germline assignment: CDR1 SGHRS and CDR2 YFSETQ. The CDR3 loop spans 16 amino acids. The CDR3 coding sequence is TGCGCCAGCAGCCCCCTGACAGGGTCGAACACCGGGGAGCTGTTTTTT. This translates into CASSPLTGSNTGELFF.

The V and J genes are TRBV28 and TRBJ1-2; perhaps TRBD1 as D (6 bases). CDR3 length equals 14 residues. Germline assignment: CDR1 MDHEN and CDR2 SYDVKM. V was cut by 8 bases and J by 5 bases, with 18 bases left in between. The CDR3 region is CASSLPGHPYGYTF. For the CDR3, the DNA is TGTGCCAGCTCATTACCGGGACACCCTTATGGCTACACCTTC.

This clone was detected only a few times. This sample also contains other DNA sequences that code for the same CDR3. The J gene is TRBJ1-1, the V gene TRBV7-9, with D possibly being TRBD1 (5 bases). CDR3 size: 13 residues. The germline V gene has CDR1 SEHNR and CDR2 FQNEAQ (reference sequence). V lost 3 bases, J lost 1 base, and 6 bases lay in between. The CDR3 reads CASSFGGNTEAFF. In DNA form, the CDR3 reads TGTGCCAGCAGCTTCGGGGGGAACACTGAAGCTTTCTTT.

The chain has TRBV7-8 and TRBJ1-1, with a tentative D call TRBD1 (6 bases). CDR3 length: 14 amino acids. Germline-derived CDR1 and CDR2 are SGHVS and FQNEAQ. V lost 5 bases, J lost 1 base, and 11 bases lay in between. Here the CDR3 DNA reads TGTGCCAGCAGCCGAGGACAGCGGAACACTGAAGCTTTCTTT. Protein: CASSRGQRNTEAFF. The variable domain in full, completed from reference TRBV7-8 and TRBJ1-1, reads GAGVSQSPRYKVAKRGQDVALRCDPISGHVSLFWYQQALGQGPEFLTYFQNEAQLDKSGLPSDRFFAERPEGSVSTLKIQRTQQEDSAVYLCASSRGQRNTEAFFGQGTRLTVV.

This clone has just a few counts. The chain couples TRBV5-1 to TRBJ2-7; perhaps TRBD2 as D (5 bases). The V end was cut by 5 bases, the J end by 10 bases, with 16 bases between. Germline CDR1 is SGHRS and CDR2 is YFSETQ. This CDR3 spans 12 amino acids. The CDR3 nucleotides read TGCGCCAGCAGTCACAATGGCGGGTACCAGTACTTC. Translated, it gives CASSHNGGYQYF.

The chain has TRBV5-1 and TRBJ2-7; D call uncertain. CDR3 length equals 16 residues. Trimming removed 0 bases at V and 0 bases at J, with 13 bases between. Germline V gene lookup returns CDR1 SGHRS and CDR2 YFSETQ. The CDR3 bases are TGCGCCAGCAGCTTGGGCCCTGCCCTGAGCTCCTACGAGCAGTACTTC. Translation gives CASSLGPALSSYEQYF.

The CDR3 DNA is TGTGCCACCAGTGACCCGGCTAGCGGGAGGACCTATGATGAGCAGTTCTTC. Encoded protein: CATSDPASGRTYDEQFF. The V call is TRBV24-1, the J call TRBJ2-1; 11 bases are shared with TRBD2. This CDR3 comprises 17 residues. Germline V gives CDR1 KGHDR, CDR2 SFDVKD. The J segment lost 8 bases and the V segment lost 4 bases, leaving 12 bases of the junction unmatched.

The chain links TRBV6-5 to TRBJ1-6, with D maybe TRBD1 (6 bases). Germline CDR1 reads MNHEY; CDR2 reads SVGAGI. The CDR3 is 15 residues long. The V end lost 6 bases, the J end lost 0 bases, and 9 bases lay between the germline ends. In DNA, the CDR3 is TGTGCCAGCAGCTTGGACAGCTCCTATAATTCACCCCTCCACTTT. This gives the protein CASSLDSSYNSPLHF.

The chain has TRBV7-2 and TRBJ2-5; TRBD2 matches 8 bases. The CDR3 length is 16 residues. V lost 0 bases to trimming and J lost 1 base; unmatched junction nucleotides: 4. CDR1 and CDR2 (germline): SGHTA, FQGNSA. CDR3 sequence (DNA): TGTGCCAGCAGCTTAGCCCGTAGCGGGGCCCAAGAGACCCAGTACTTC. This sequence encodes CASSLARSGAQETQYF.

The chain is built from TRBV5-5 and TRBJ2-7; possibly TRBD2 for D (6 bases). The CDR3 is 14 amino acids. Germline V gene lookup returns CDR1 SGHKS and CDR2 YYEKEE (reference sequence). Trimming pared 7 bases from V and 5 bases from J, leaving 19 bases between. The CDR3 spells CASGGRASVNEQYF. DNA for the CDR3: TGTGCCAGCGGCGGGCGTGCTAGCGTCAACGAGCAGTACTTC.

This chain connects TRBV7-3 to TRBJ2-3; 7 bases align to TRBD2. With 3 bases clipped from V and 3 bases from J, the junction kept 3 bases outside the gene matches. This CDR3 has 14 residues. Germline CDR1 is SGHTA and CDR2 is FQGTGA. The CDR3 coding sequence is TGTGCCAGCAGCTTTGGACTAGATACAGATACGCAGTATTTT. It codes for CASSFGLDTDTQYF.

V gene TRBV6-5 combines with J gene TRBJ2-2, with TRBD2 identical over 9 bases. The germline V gene encodes CDR1 MNHEY and CDR2 SVGAGI. Trimming at V came to 7 bases and at J to 0 bases, leaving 3 bases not matched to a gene. This CDR3 spans 15 amino acids. The CDR3 region is CASTRLAANTGELFF. The DNA for the CDR3 is TGTGCCAGCACTCGACTAGCGGCGAACACCGGGGAGCTGTTTTTT.

This chain links TRBV28 with TRBJ2-5; possibly TRBD1 for D (5 bases). With 2 bases removed from V and 4 bases from J, the gap between germline ends came to 11 bases. Germline V gene sequence: CDR1 MDHEN, CDR2 SYDVKM. This CDR3 is 14 amino acids long. The CDR3 DNA is TGTGCCAGCAGTTTAGCGATAGGGGCAGAGACCCAGTACTTC. Its protein product is CASSLAIGAETQYF.

The rearrangement links TRBV19 to TRBJ1-2; 8 positions match TRBD1. Germline V gene data show CDR1 as LNHDA and CDR2 as SQIVND (reference sequence). Losses at the gene ends were 5 bases for V and 8 bases for J; bases not matched to a gene: 7. CDR3 length: 13 amino acids. The CDR3, as DNA: TGTGCCAGTAGTCCGCGGACAGGGTCCGGCTACACCTTC. This gives the protein CASSPRTGSGYTF.

This rearrangement joins TRBV29-1 to TRBJ1-3, with unresolved D. Germline V CDR1 and CDR2: SQVTM, ANQGSEA. Trimming left V 7 bases short and J 0 bases short, with 4 bases between. CDR3 length: 11 residues. The CDR3 DNA follows: TGCAGCGGGAGCTCTGGAAACACCATATATTTT. This codes for CSGSSGNTIYF.

The chain combines TRBV3-1 (or the pseudogene TRBV3-2) with TRBJ2-3; 8 positions match TRBD1. J gave up 6 bases and V 4 bases, and 6 bases lay outside the gene matches. Germline V gene data show CDR1 as LGHDT and CDR2 as YNNKEL (reference sequence). This CDR3 region has 14 residues. Here the CDR3 reads CASSPGQGSDTQYF. The CDR3 nucleotides read TGTGCCAGCAGCCCCGGACAGGGCAGCGATACGCAGTATTTT.

V and J are TRBV14 and TRBJ2-1; D not certain. Germline lookup yields CDR1 SGHDN and CDR2 FVKESK. The CDR3 length is 16 residues. Trimming took off 1 base at V and 1 base at J, with 11 bases between the two ends. CDR3: CASSQALRRSYNEQFF. In DNA form, the CDR3 reads TGTGCCAGCAGCCAAGCATTGCGGAGATCCTACAATGAGCAGTTCTTC.

V gene TRBV5-1 combines with J gene TRBJ2-6, with D uncertain. Germline lookup yields CDR1 SGHRS and CDR2 YFSETQ. V lost 0 bases to trimming and J lost 0 bases, with 4 bases between them. The CDR3 has 15 amino acids. CDR3 protein: CASSLGVSGANVLTF. Written as DNA, the CDR3 is TGCGCCAGCAGCTTGGGCGTCTCTGGGGCCAACGTCCTGACTTTC.